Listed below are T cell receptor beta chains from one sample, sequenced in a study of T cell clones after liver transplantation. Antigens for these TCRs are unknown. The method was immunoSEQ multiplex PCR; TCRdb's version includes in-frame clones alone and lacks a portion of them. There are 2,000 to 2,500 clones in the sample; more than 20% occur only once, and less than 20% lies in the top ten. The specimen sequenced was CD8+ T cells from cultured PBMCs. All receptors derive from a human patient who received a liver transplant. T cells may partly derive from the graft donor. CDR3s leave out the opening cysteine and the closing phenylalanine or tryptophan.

cdr3_aa: ASSFLGGPLEQY; j_call: TRBJ2-7; v_call: TRBV27; cdr3_length: 12
cdr3_aa: ASSLGRQSTTDTQY; j_call: TRBJ2-3; v_call: TRBV6-6; cdr3_length: 14
cdr3_aa: ASSVGVYGGYT; j_call: TRBJ1-2; v_call: TRBV9; cdr3_length: 11
cdr3_aa: ASSQDFGQGANTEAF; j_call: TRBJ1-1; v_call: TRBV4-3; cdr3_length: 15
cdr3_aa: ASSLVQGHEQF; j_call: TRBJ2-1; v_call: TRBV11-3; cdr3_length: 11
cdr3_aa: ASSGGSSTGELF; j_call: TRBJ2-2; v_call: TRBV6-9; cdr3_length: 12
cdr3_aa: ASSATGGEGETQY; j_call: TRBJ2-5; v_call: TRBV9; cdr3_length: 13
cdr3_aa: ASSLATPNYGYT; j_call: TRBJ1-2; v_call: TRBV7-9; cdr3_length: 12
cdr3_aa: ASSYSGESDSPLH; j_call: TRBJ1-6; v_call: TRBV6-5; cdr3_length: 13
cdr3_aa: ASSLAGVAGELF; j_call: TRBJ2-2; v_call: TRBV28; cdr3_length: 12
cdr3_aa: ASSAVWRDTEAF; j_call: TRBJ1-1; v_call: TRBV28; cdr3_length: 12
cdr3_aa: ASSPAGWGDTQY; j_call: TRBJ2-3; v_call: TRBV2; cdr3_length: 12
cdr3_aa: ASSETGSSSGNTIY; j_call: TRBJ1-3; v_call: TRBV9; cdr3_length: 14
cdr3_aa: ASSATGSSYEQY; j_call: .; v_call: TRBV2; cdr3_length: 12
cdr3_aa: ASSLNSGEGGPYEQY; j_call: TRBJ2-7; v_call: TRBV7-3; cdr3_length: 15
cdr3_aa: ASSGFGRSSYEQY; j_call: TRBJ2-7; v_call: TRBV6-4; cdr3_length: 13
cdr3_aa: ASSLRGGTWNTEAF; j_call: TRBJ1-1; v_call: TRBV5-6; cdr3_length: 14
cdr3_aa: ASSEYFKAGKIYGYT; j_call: TRBJ1-2; v_call: TRBV11-1; cdr3_length: 15